A single T cell receptor beta chain is shown here with its context. Its cognate antigen is unknown. V dropped 2 bases and J dropped 5; count of bases not matched to a gene: 3. The length of the CDR3 is 14 residues. From germline, CDR1 is LNHDA and CDR2 SQIVND (reference sequence). The PCR used 60 Vbeta and 13 Jbeta primers. Methods used by the authors: It was a later analysis that counted some 80 million unique TCR beta chains, of which 9 million to 13 million were shared. Repertoires were generated with immunoSEQ multiplex PCR, while TCRdb's copy carries only in-frame clones and drops some. Clonal size and the V and J genes are those of that table, whereas D and trimming came from the DNA. This table holds some 140,000 clones, about 85% found once. This sample is drawn from a study of cytomegalovirus exposure and HLA in healthy donors. Study background: Among the 300 to 500 donors who were genotyped, about 80% fell in the genetic ancestry cluster that is associated with self-reported Caucasian donors. Overall study results and limits: A cluster of highly shared sequence variants was likely a sequencing artifact.

The chain couples TRBV19 to TRBJ2-5; 9 nucleotides match TRBD1. The sample taken for sequencing was PBMCs. The sequence derives from a man between 25 and 39 years old in good health and CMV-seropositive. This CDR3 reads CASSITGGWETQYF. For the CDR3, the DNA is TGTGCCAGTAGTATAACAGGGGGCTGGGAGACCCAGTACTTC.